This entry concerns a single T cell receptor (beta chain). This sample was included in a study of blood T cell repertoires in COVID-19. Study-level information: The origin of the acute and convalescent COVID-19 samples was the United States, Italy and Spain. PBMCs, B-cell-depleted T cells, or T cells provided the cDNA or gDNA that made up the material.

In the authors' methods: Using reference gene primer amplification, nucleated cell counts were estimated. Assay: immunoSEQ multiplex PCR; the TCRdb copy retains only in-frame clones and omits some. V and J calls and clone size are those listed in that table; D and trimming were worked out from the DNA. Of a few hundred thousand clones listed, less than 90% are singletons. J lost 2 bases, V lost 4 bases, and 8 bases had no gene match. Per the germline V gene, CDR1 is MDHEN and CDR2 is SYDVKM. There are 16 residues in the CDR3. The rearrangement links TRBV28 to TRBJ1-5; 7 positions agree with TRBD1. This receptor was obtained from a man aged 55 to 70 who had recovered from COVID-19. Material for sequencing was peripheral blood. The CDR3 coding sequence is TGTGCCAGCAGTTCAAACAGGGGCGGGCGCAATCAGCCCCAGCATTTT. It is translated as CASSSNRGGRNQPQHF.